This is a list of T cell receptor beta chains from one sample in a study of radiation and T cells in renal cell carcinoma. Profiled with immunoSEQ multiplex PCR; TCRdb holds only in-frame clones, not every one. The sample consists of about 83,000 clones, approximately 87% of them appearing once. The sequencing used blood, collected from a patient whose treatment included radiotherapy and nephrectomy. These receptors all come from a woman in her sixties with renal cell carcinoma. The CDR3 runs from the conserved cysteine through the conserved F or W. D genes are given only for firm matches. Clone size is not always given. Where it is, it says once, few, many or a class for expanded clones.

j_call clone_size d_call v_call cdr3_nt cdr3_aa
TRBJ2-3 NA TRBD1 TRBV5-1 TGCGCCAGCAGCTTATTCGGACAGGGGGTAGATACGCAGTATTTT CASSLFGQGVDTQYF
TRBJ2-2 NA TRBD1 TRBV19 TGTGCCAGTAGTGGGACAGGGAACACCGGGGAGCTGTTTTTT CASSGTGNTGELFF
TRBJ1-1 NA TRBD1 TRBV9 TGTGCCAGCAGCGTAGAGGGGACAGGGGAAGCTTTCTTT CASSVEGTGEAFF
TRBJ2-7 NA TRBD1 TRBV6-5 TGTGCCAGCAGTCCAAGGACAGGGGGCTACGAGCAGTACTTC CASSPRTGGYEQYF
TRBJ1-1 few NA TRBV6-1 TGTGCCAGCAGTGAAGCTCCAGGGACTGAAGCTTTCTTT CASSEAPGTEAFF
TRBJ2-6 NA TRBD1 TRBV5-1 TGCGCCAGCAGCTTGGGTAACAGGGGGCGAGGCGCTGGGGCCAACGTCCTGACTTTC CASSLGNRGRGAGANVLTF
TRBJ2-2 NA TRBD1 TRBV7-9 TGTGCCAGCAGCCAAACAACGGGACAGGGCGCCGGGGAGCTGTTTTTT CASSQTTGQGAGELFF
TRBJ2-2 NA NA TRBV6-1 TGTGCCAGCAGTGCCCTTCGCGGGGACTCCGCGAACACCGGGGAGCTGTTTTTT CASSALRGDSANTGELFF
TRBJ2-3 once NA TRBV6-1 TGTGCCAGCAGCCTCGACAGGAGCACAGATACGCAGTATTTT CASSLDRSTDTQYF
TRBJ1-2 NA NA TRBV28 TGTGCCAGCAGTCCACCCGGGCCATATGGCTACACCTTC CASSPPGPYGYTF
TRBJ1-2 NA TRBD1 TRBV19 TGTGCCAGCACGGGACAGACTTTCTATGGCTACACCTTC CASTGQTFYGYTF
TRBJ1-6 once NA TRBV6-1 TGTGCCAGCAGTGAAGCGAACGGACCTCATTCACCCCTCCACTTT CASSEANGPHSPLHF
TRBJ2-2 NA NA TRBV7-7 TGTGCTAGCAGCTTATTGGCTACGAACACCGGGGAGCTGTTTTTT CASSLLATNTGELFF
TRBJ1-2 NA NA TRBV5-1 TGCGCCAGCAGCCGGGACATCGGAGGTGGCTACACCTTC CASSRDIGGGYTF
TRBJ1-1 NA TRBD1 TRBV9 TGTGCCAGCAGCCGGACAGGGGTGGGAGAAGCTTTCTTT CASSRTGVGEAFF
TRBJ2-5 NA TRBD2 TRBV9 TGTGCCAGCAGCGTAGAGGGGGTGCCTACAGCGGGAGGAAAGACCCAGTACTTC CASSVEGVPTAGGKTQYF
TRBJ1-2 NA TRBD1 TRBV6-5 TGTGCCAGCAGTTCAAGACAGGGCGACTATGGCTACACCTTC CASSSRQGDYGYTF
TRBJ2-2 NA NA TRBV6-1 TGTGCCAGCAGTGAATTCCCTTGGGAGCTGTTTTTT CASSEFPWELFF
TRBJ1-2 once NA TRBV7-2 TGTGCCAGCAGCCCAGGACTTAACTATGGCTACACCTTC CASSPGLNYGYTF
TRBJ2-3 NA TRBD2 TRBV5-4 TGTGCCAGCAGCTTGGTTCTAGCGGGTCAGGAAACGCAGTATTTT CASSLVLAGQETQYF
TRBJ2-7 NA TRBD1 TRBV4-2 TGTGCCAGCAGCGGGACAGGGATAAGCGAGCAGTACTTC CASSGTGISEQYF
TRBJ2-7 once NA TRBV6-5 TGTGCCAGCAGTTTACATCACGGGCCGTCCTACGAGCAGTACTTC CASSLHHGPSYEQYF
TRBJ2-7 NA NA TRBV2 TGTGCCAGCAGTGGCGAGGTTCCCTACGAGCAGTACTTC CASSGEVPYEQYF
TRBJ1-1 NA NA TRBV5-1 TGCGCCAGCAGCTTAGGGGATGTGAACACTGAAGCTTTCTTT CASSLGDVNTEAFF
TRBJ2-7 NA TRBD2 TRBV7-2 TGTGCCAGCAGCTTATGGGAGGGCCCCTCCTACGAGCAGTACTTC CASSLWEGPSYEQYF
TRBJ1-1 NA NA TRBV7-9 TGTGCCAGCAGCATTATGGACAGTGAAGCTTTCTTT CASSIMDSEAFF
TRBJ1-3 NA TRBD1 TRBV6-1 TGTGCCAGCAGTGGGACAGGGGCCTCCTCTGGAAACACCATATATTTT CASSGTGASSGNTIYF
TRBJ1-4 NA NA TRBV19 TGTGCCAGTAGTATGGCCGCCCGGGAAAAACTGTTTTTT CASSMAAREKLFF
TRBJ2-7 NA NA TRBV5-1 TGCGCCAGCAGCCCTCGACAGGATCCCTACGAGCAGTACTTC CASSPRQDPYEQYF
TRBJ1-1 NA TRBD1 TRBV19 TGTGCCAGTAGGATTGACAGGGGGCAAAGGAAAACTGAAGCTTTCTTT CASRIDRGQRKTEAFF
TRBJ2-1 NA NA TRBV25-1 TGTGCCAGCAGTGAATGGGGTGGTCGGACTCCTTCCAATGAGCAGTTCTTC CASSEWGGRTPSNEQFF
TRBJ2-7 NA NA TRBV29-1 TGCAGCGTGGGGGAAACGTCCTACGAGCAGTACTTC CSVGETSYEQYF
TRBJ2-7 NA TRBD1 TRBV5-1 TGCGCCAGCAGCTCCCGACAGGGGTCCACCTACGAGCAGTACTTC CASSSRQGSTYEQYF
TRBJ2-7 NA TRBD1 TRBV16 TGTGCCAGCAGCCTCGGTGGACAGGCTGAAGAGCAGTACTTC CASSLGGQAEEQYF
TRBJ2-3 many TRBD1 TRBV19 TGTGCCAGTAGTCCTACAGGGGGCACAGATACGCAGTATTTT CASSPTGGTDTQYF
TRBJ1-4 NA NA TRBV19 TGTGCCAGTACCCAGGAACCACTAAATGAAAAACTGTTTTTT CASTQEPLNEKLFF
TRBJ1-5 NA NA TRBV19 TGTGCCAGTAGCGAGACAGGAGATCAGCCCCAGCATTTT CASSETGDQPQHF
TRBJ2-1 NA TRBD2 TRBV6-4 TGTGCCAGCAGTGTATTGCCAAGCGGGGGCTCCTACAATGAGCAGTTCTTC CASSVLPSGGSYNEQFF
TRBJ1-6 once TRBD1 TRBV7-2 TGTGCCAGCAGCCCGCCTGGGACAGGTTCATCCGTGTATAATTCACCCCTCCACTTT CASSPPGTGSSVYNSPLHF
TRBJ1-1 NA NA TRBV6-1 TGTGCCAGCAGTGAAGCTTCTACCCAGAACACTGAAGCTTTCTTT CASSEASTQNTEAFF
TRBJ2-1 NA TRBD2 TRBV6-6 TGTGCCAGCAGTTCTATTAGCGGGAGGGCCGATGAGCAGTTCTTC CASSSISGRADEQFF
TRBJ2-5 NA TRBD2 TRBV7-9 TGTGCCAGCAGATCTACTCCGGGACTACAAGAGACCCAGTACTTC CASRSTPGLQETQYF
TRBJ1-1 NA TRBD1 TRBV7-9 TGTGCCAGCAGCCCGGGACAGGGGATCACTGAAGCTTTCTTT CASSPGQGITEAFF
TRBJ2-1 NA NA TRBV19 TGTGCCAGTAGTATAGAAGCCTCCACCGGGGAGCAGTTCTTC CASSIEASTGEQFF
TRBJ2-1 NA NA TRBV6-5 TGTGCCAGCAGTTACACCGGTAGCTCCTACAATGAGCAGTTCTTC CASSYTGSSYNEQFF
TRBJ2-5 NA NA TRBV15 TGTGCCACCAGCAGAGGGTCGGGGAGGCAGGAGACCCAGTACTTC CATSRGSGRQETQYF
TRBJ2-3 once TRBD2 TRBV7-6 TGTGCCAGCAGCCGACGAGCGGGATCACCCACAGATACGCAGTATTTT CASSRRAGSPTDTQYF
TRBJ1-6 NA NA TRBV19 TGTGCCAGTAGTATCGCCGGGGTTCATAATTCACCCCTCCACTTT CASSIAGVHNSPLHF
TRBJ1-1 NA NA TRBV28 TGTGCCAGCAGTAATCGAAGGACTGAAGCTTTCTTT CASSNRRTEAFF
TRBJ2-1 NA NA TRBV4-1 TGCGCCAGCAGCCGAATAGGGAGAGATGAGCAGTTCTTC CASSRIGRDEQFF
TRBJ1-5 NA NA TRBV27 TGTGCCAGCAGTTTGAAAGGATCCAATCAGCCCCAGCATTTT CASSLKGSNQPQHF
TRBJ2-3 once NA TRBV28 TGTGCCAGCAGCACTCCAGATACGCAGTATTTT CASSTPDTQYF
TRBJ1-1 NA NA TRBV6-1 TGTGCCAGCAGTGAGCAGGGTACGTCGAACACTGAAGCTTTCTTT CASSEQGTSNTEAFF
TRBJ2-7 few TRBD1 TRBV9 TGTGCCAGCAGCGTAGGGCCCGATCTCGGGGACAGCTACGAGCAGTACTTC CASSVGPDLGDSYEQYF
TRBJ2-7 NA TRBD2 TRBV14 TGTGCCAGCAGCCCTCCGGGACTAGCGGGCCGCTACGAGCAGTACTTC CASSPPGLAGRYEQYF